This T cell receptor (beta chain) was recorded in a study of cytomegalovirus exposure and HLA in healthy donors (dated by TCRdb to the late 2010s). Regarding the study in general: In an earlier analysis of under 750 of the donors, less than 350 Gb of sequence data and 100 million or so unique TCR beta sequences from 150 million to 200 million T cells were reported. Approximately 310 gigabases of sequencing data and approximately 91 million unique TCR sequences made up an early release that covered 500 to 650 HLA-typed donors. Of the roughly 400 genotyped donors, 70% to 90% were placed in the genetic ancestry cluster associated with self-reported Caucasian donors. The aim of the study was to test whether cataloging public T cell receptors could identify signatures of past pathogen exposure. The study profiled the T cell repertoires of under 700 subjects by immunosequencing and related them to cytomegalovirus serostatus. Besides the first cohort of about 730 subjects, a separate validation cohort made up of roughly 120 different subjects was used. To predict cytomegalovirus infection status, the study combined high-throughput TCR immunosequencing, statistical association of individual TCRs with disease status, and machine learning. In a later analysis, previously published TCR beta repertoires from 666 donors were re-analyzed and high-resolution HLA genotyping was added so that TCR occurrence patterns could be studied. Rather than drawing on any new phenotypic data, the later analysis identified candidate immune exposures from TCR beta sequences and the way those sequences occurred across donors. An earlier analysis of 587 of the donors used high-throughput TCR beta sequencing to judge whether each TCR beta V gene segment behaved as functional or pseudogenic. Donor age, sex, ethnicity and CMV serostatus were compiled alongside the repertoire data. A later genetic analysis used genome-wide SNP genotypes for about 65% of the roughly 700 donors, treating that subset as a discovery cohort. All discovery cohort repertoires had been generated using a single sequencing platform. HLA typing included class I and class II loci at four-digit resolution. The number of donors typed differed by locus, with roughly 620-630 for A, B, C, DRB1 and DQB1, roughly 520 for DQA1, 606 for DPA1, and some 440 for DPB1. Five DR-DQ haplotypes were handled as single units for association and clustering because linkage in the cohort was strong. Across around 400 genotyped donors of the cohort, an average of 235,054 unique TCR beta nucleotide sequences per donor were sequenced, and roughly 20% of those sequences were non-productive. The paper's findings and limits, for the study overall: The classifier was reported to diagnose cytomegalovirus status with high specificity and sensitivity in both the original cohort and the validation cohort. In a later genetic analysis, fewer N-insertions in productive TCRs were reported among donors in an Asian-associated ancestry cluster than the roughly 640-donor mean. The only immune exposure information available for the cohort was CMV serostatus. Some IMGT-functional V segments, including TRBV6-2 and TRBV6-3, could not be told apart with the 87-base-pair reads, so those segments were excluded. When HLA alleles, especially DR and DQ, strongly co-occurred, TCR associations were difficult to assign to individual alleles. Broadly in line with IMGT annotations, most TCR beta V segments showed up in productive rearrangements about 87% or about 30% of the time in an earlier analysis of some 590 of the donors. A later analysis found that most CMV-associated TCR beta chains appeared HLA-restricted, with HLA associations seemingly driven largely by CMV exposure. Because HLA typing was unavailable for some donors at each locus, only the typed subset was used in association tests. In the study, around 150 TCR beta chains were listed as associated with cytomegalovirus. The authors suggested that the approach could potentially be generalized to other disease states and immunological phenotypes. This cohort had only TCR beta chains sequenced, and the lack of alpha or paired-chain data limited which features could be detected. In a later genetic analysis, a missense DCLRE1C variant was associated with V-gene and J-gene trimming of TCR beta chains, and the association was replicated in an independent cohort. In a later analysis, HLA-associated TCR beta chains were found to be more clonally expanded and to have lower generation probabilities than equally common non-associated chains. In vitro tests confirmed that three of the cytomegalovirus-associated TCR beta chains recognize cytomegalovirus antigens. According to a later analysis, parvovirus B19, influenza, CMV and Epstein-Barr virus appeared linked to several top co-occurrence clusters. At a false discovery rate of 0.05, a later analysis linked 16,951 TCR beta sequences to specific HLA alleles. Most TCR sequences were seen in very few donors, while some public TCRs were found in many individuals. Roughly uniform sequencing depth across donors was assumed in presence/absence analyses, although this assumption may not hold. Because counts were too low, under 20 rarely observed V segments, including chromosome 9 orphons, were left out of the earlier analysis of approximately 580 of the donors. In a later analysis, the rate of TCR association differed among HLA loci, with DRB1 alleles having the most associated TCRs and HLA-C alleles having the fewest. Correlated functional status among segregating V segments might reflect linkage disequilibrium, but an unknown experimental factor could not be ruled out. A further reported finding was that TCR beta sequences accurately predicted the HLA-A and HLA-B alleles for most subjects in the first cohort. The sequencing pipeline was judged likely to have produced a cluster of highly shared sequence variants as a technical artifact.

Points on this clone: This receptor's antigen is unknown. No base quality values were provided; no much bigger clone lies one nucleotide off.

The CDR3 spans 14 residues, from the cysteine through the phenylalanine. The DNA shown is the 42-base CDR3, in frame from base 1. CDR1 SGHAT and CDR2 FQNNGV were looked up in the germline V gene. The junction carries 9 bases between V and J, which are trimmed by 2 bases and 5 bases respectively. The cohort consisted of 650 to 850 healthy bone marrow donors. All cohort members were sampled while nominally healthy, although unrecorded immune exposures were likely present. The donor tested CMV seropositive, placing the donor among the 289 seropositive members of the cohort. Every donor gave a peripheral blood sample, and the peripheral blood mononuclear cells from that sample were used for TCR beta sequencing. Genomic DNA was extracted from the blood cell samples with the Qiagen DNeasy Blood Extraction Kit. Receptors were amplified or captured by the immunoSEQ multiplex PCR assay. A mixture of 60 forward primers for TCR Vbeta segments and 13 reverse primers for TCR Jbeta segments was used in the multiplex PCR. The CDR3 region of rearranged TCR beta genes was amplified from genomic DNA with a multiplex PCR assay. The amplified TCR beta libraries were sequenced on the Illumina HiSeq System as 87-base-pair reads. Turning to the authors' computational methods: A later analysis counted about 80 million unique TCR beta chains across the 666 repertoires, and some 11 million of these chains were shared by at least two donors. Raw reads were error-corrected and collapsed into unique sequences by a nearest-neighbor algorithm in which closely related sequences were merged to remove PCR and sequencing errors. V, D and J gene segments were assigned by aligning CDR3 sequences to IMGT reference sequences. For a sequence to be retained, a match of at least six nucleotides to both a V gene segment and a J gene segment was required. A rearrangement counted as productive if the CDR3 had no stop codons and remained in frame with V and J, and every other rearrangement counted as non-productive. Following IMGT convention, CDR3 was defined as the stretch from the second conserved V-encoded cysteine to the conserved J-encoded phenylalanine. The earlier analysis of fewer than 750 of the donors excluded sequences that lacked an unambiguous match to a single V gene segment. An earlier analysis of fewer than 750 of the donors classified V segments as functional when productive rearrangements were above 56.7% and as segregating when the standard deviation between donors was above 5%. To diagnose cytomegalovirus status from the catalog of TCR beta chain sequences, a statistical classification framework was built. A later analysis assigned V and J genes by comparing TCR nucleotide sequences with IMGT/GENE-DB human TR gene sequences. In a later analysis, CDR3 sequences and most-parsimonious VDJ recombination scenarios were assigned using the TCRdist pipeline. In a later analysis, each TCR beta chain was defined by its CDR3 amino acid sequence together with its V-gene family, and reads without a unique V-gene family were excluded. To address suspected cross-contamination and a sequencing artifact, a later analysis removed 592 highly shared, low-generation-probability nucleotide sequences. In a later analysis, a clonal expansion index for each public chain was calculated from normalized within-repertoire ranks of inferred template counts. In a later analysis, generation probabilities were computed with a VDJ recombination model fitted to out-of-frame rearrangements, and the resulting probabilities were checked against IGoR. In a later analysis, TCR-TCR, TCR-HLA and TCR-CMV co-occurrence was scored with hypergeometric tests, and a repertoire-size bias correction was applied to TCR pairs. To estimate false discovery rates, a later analysis permuted the HLA or CMV assignments 20 times. A later analysis grouped co-occurring TCRs with DBSCAN, adding TCRdist sequence similarity when clustering within HLA-allele-positive subsets. Repertoires with fewer than 30,000 or more than 120,000 public chains were left out of co-occurrence clustering, as were about five repertoires with anomalous nucleotide sharing. As stored in TCRdb, this immuneACCESS dataset retains in-frame rearrangements with V and J assigned. A fraction of the clones does not appear; measured against another copy, unresolved V genes explain less than half of the discrepancy, and the remainder lacks a known reason. From that table come the V and J calls and clone size; the DNA was used to work out D and trimming. This sample lists fewer than 200,000 clones; 80% were detected once. Of the sample, roughly 4.5% falls within the top ten clones.

The V and J segments used are TRBV11-2 and TRBJ2-2, with the D segment identity uncertain. The sequence was obtained from a woman between 50 and 59 years old in good health and CMV-seropositive. Input material: PBMCs. CDR3 loop: CASSLFSRTGELFF. The DNA is as follows: TGTGCCAGCAGCTTATTCTCTAGGACCGGGGAGCTGTTTTTT.